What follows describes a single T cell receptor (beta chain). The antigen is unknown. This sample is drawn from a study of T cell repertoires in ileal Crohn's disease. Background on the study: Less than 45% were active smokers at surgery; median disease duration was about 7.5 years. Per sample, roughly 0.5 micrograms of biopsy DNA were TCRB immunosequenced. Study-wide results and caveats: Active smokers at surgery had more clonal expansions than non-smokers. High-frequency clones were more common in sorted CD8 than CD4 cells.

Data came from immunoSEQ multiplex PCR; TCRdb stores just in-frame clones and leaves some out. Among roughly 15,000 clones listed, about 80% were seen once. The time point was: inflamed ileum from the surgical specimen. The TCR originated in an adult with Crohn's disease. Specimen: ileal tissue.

Here the CDR3 DNA reads TGCGCCAGCAGCTTGGCCGGAAGTTTGAACACCGGGGAGCTGTTTTTT. Translated, it gives CASSLAGSLNTGELFF. The chain uses TRBV5-1 and TRBJ2-2, with D hard to call. CDR1 is SGHRS and CDR2 is YFSETQ in the germline V gene. V was cut by 0 bases and J by 1 base, with 10 bases left in between. The CDR3 is 16 amino acids.